This TCR beta chain came from a study of shared clonotypes between healthy human individuals. Findings and limits, study-wide: Represented genetic and exposure-history diversity was restricted by having few donors. In contrast to clonotypes shared by all four donors, non-shared clonotypes had lower generation probabilities. Investigators expected sequencing depth to affect clonotype sharing among donors.

Sequencing used immunoSEQ multiplex PCR; TCRdb keeps in-frame clones, though not all of them. The table has 2,500,000 or so clones, 85% to 95% seen once; the top ten hold approximately 0.39%. On this clone: Its antigen is currently unknown.

The CDR3 totals 12 residues. Germline-derived CDR1 and CDR2 are ENHRY and SYGVKD. V was clipped by 9 bases and J by 2 bases, with 10 bases between them. The sample taken for sequencing was naive CD4+ T cells from PBMCs. Documented subset: CD45RA+ positively selected. The chain is built from TRBV10-3 and TRBJ2-5; D gene uncertain. The clonotype comes from a man between 18 and 29 years old in good health. Some clones in this sample may be carry-over from other donors' samples. The CDR3: CAMGLGQETQYF. The DNA of the CDR3 is TGTGCCATGGGATTGGGACAAGAGACCCAGTACTTC.